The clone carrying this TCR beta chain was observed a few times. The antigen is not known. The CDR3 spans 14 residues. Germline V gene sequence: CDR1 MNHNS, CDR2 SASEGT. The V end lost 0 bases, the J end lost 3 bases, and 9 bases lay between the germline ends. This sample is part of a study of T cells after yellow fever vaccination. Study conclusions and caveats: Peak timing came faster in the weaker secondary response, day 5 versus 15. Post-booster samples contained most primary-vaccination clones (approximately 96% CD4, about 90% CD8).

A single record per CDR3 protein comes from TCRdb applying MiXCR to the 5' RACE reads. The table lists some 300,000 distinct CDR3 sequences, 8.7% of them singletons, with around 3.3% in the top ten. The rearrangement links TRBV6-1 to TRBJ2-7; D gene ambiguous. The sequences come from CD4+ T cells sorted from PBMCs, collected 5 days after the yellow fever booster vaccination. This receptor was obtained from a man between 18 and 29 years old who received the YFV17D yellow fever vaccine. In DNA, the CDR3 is TGTGCCAGCAGTGAAGCGCTTCGGCTCTACGAGCAGTACGTC. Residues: CASSEALRLYEQYV.